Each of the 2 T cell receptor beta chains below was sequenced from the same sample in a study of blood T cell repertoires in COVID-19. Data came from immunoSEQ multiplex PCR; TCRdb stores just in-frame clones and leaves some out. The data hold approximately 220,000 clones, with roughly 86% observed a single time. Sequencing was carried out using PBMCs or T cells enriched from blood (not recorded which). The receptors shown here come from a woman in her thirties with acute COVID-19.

DNA for the CDR3: TGTGCCAGCAGCTATGGGGGTAGCGGGGGCACAGATACGCAGTATTTT. This gives the protein CASSYGGSGGTDTQYF. The rearrangement uses TRBV7-9 and TRBJ2-3, with TRBD2 identical over 8 bases. The CDR3 sequence is 16 residues long. V shed 4 bases, J shed 1 base, and the junction held 7 bases outside the gene matches. Germline V gene sequence: CDR1 SEHNR, CDR2 FQNEAQ (reference sequence).

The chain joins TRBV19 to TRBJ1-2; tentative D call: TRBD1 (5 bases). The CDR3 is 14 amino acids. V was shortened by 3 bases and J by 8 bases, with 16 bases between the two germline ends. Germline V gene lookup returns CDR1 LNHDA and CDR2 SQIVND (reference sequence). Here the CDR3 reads CASSMARVVEGYTF. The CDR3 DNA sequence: TGTGCCAGTAGTATGGCCAGGGTAGTGGAGGGCTACACCTTC.